Below, one TCR beta chain is given with its context. This sample was taken from a study of blood T cell repertoires in COVID-19. Authors' data handling: Amplification of reference gene primers provided the estimated nucleated cell counts. Sequencing used immunoSEQ multiplex PCR; TCRdb keeps in-frame clones, though not all of them. V and J calls and clone size come straight from that table; D and trimming were deduced from the DNA. The sample yields around 260,000 clones, over 70% seen once. Germline CDR1 and CDR2: SGHRS and YFSETQ. Trimming took 6 bases from V and 7 from J, leaving 17 bases between them. The CDR3 runs 14 residues.

The receptor's source is a woman between 70 and 85 years old with COVID-19, enrolled during active disease. The sample taken for sequencing was peripheral blood. The genes are TRBV5-1 and TRBJ2-1; D perhaps matches TRBD2 (6 bases). This CDR3 reads CASTLGGTSNEQFF. In DNA form, the CDR3 reads TGCGCCAGCACTTTGGGCGGGACGAGTAATGAGCAGTTCTTC.